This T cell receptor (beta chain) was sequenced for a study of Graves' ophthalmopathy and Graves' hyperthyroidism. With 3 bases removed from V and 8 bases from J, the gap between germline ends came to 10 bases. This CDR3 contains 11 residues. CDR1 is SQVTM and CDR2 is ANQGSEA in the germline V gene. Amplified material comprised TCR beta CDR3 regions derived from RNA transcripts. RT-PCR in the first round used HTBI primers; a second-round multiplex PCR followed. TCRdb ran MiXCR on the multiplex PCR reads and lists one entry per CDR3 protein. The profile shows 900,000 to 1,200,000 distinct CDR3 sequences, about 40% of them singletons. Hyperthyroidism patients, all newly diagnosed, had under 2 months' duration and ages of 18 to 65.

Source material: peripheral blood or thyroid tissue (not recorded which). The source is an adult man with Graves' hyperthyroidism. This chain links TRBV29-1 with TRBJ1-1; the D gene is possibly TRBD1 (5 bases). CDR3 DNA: TGCAGCGTTGACTCAGGGTCAGAAGCTTTCTTT. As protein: CSVDSGSEAFF.